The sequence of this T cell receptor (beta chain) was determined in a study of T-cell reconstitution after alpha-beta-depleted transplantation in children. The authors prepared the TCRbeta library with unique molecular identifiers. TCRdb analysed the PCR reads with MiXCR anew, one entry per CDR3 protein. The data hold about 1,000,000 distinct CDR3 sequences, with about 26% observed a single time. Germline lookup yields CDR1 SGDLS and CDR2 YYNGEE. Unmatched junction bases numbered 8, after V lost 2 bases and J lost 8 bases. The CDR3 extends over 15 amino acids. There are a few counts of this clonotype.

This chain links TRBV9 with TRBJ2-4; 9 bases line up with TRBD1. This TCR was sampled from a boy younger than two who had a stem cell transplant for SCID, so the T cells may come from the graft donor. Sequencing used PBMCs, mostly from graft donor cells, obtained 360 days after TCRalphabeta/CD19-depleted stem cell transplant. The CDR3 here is CASSVRDREVDIQYF. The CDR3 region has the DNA TGTGCCAGCAGCGTGCGGGACAGGGAGGTAGACATTCAGTACTTC. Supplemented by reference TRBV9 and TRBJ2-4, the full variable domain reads DSGVTQTPKHLITATGQRVTLRCSPRSGDLSVYWYQQSLDQGLQFLIQYYNGEERAKGNILERFSAQQFPDLHSELNLSSLELGDSALYFCASSVRDREVDIQYFGAGTRLSVL.